This T cell receptor (beta chain) was profiled in a study of T cells after yellow fever vaccination. Across the whole study: SMART-Seq v4 Ultra Low Input handled preparation of low-cell-number fractions.

This clonotype showed up many times. Antigen specificity is unknown. This CDR3 spans 14 amino acids. The V end was cut by 5 bases, the J end by 3 bases, with 11 bases between. Looked up from germline, CDR1 is SNHLY and CDR2 is FYNNEI. A process of 5'RACE template switching, which added a universal primer site and UMIs, was used to make TCR cDNA. TCRdb itself ran the 5' RACE reads through MiXCR, one entry per CDR3 protein. The profile covers under 150,000 distinct CDR3 sequences, with 7.7% appearing a single time and 0.73% taken by the ten largest. Study observations and caveats: The booster saw the reappearance of most primary-vaccination clones (approximately 97% CD4, less than 90% CD8).

This chain joins TRBV2 and TRBJ2-1, with TRBD2 as a possible D gene (6 bases). The source of this sequence is a man aged 30-40 years who received the YFV17D yellow fever vaccine. The source material was CD4+ T cells sorted from PBMCs, sampled 5 days after the yellow fever booster vaccination. CDR3 sequence: CASSPRGFYNEQFF. Here the CDR3 DNA reads TGTGCCAGCAGTCCCCGGGGGTTCTACAATGAGCAGTTCTTC.